Listed here are 22 T cell receptor beta chains from one sample, sequenced in a study of beta chain features in type 1 diabetes. No antigen has been assigned to these receptors. Sequenced material consisted of expressed TCRB transcripts (all of the isolated RNA was reverse transcribed). Here immunoSEQ multiplex PCR was the method, and the copy in TCRdb shows in-frame clones only, minus some. In the table there are 600,000 or so clones, roughly 13% of which are singletons. Study-level findings and limits: Within each of all four CD4+ subsets, Type 1 diabetes patients had TCRB CDR3s that were moderately but significantly shorter.

The sample comprised naive CD4+ T cells from blood. These receptors were collected from a man in his late teens or twenties with type 1 diabetes.

This clone has a handful of counts. V gene TRBV21-1 combines with J gene TRBJ2-7; TRBD2 is taken as the D call from the table, unchecked against the DNA. TRBV21-1 is a known pseudogene. The CDR3 length is 15 residues. The CDR3 reads CASSRSCGSSYEQYF. CDR3 bases: TGTGCCAGCAGCAGATCTTGCGGAAGCTCCTACGAGCAGTACTTC.

V gene TRBV30 combines with J gene TRBJ1-6, with 8 nucleotides matching TRBD1. The CDR3 covers 14 residues. The germline gives CDR1 GTSNPN, CDR2 SVGIG (reference sequence). Trimming took 2 bases from V and 14 from J; bases not matched to a gene: 11. CDR3 nucleotide sequence: TGTGCCTGGAGTACCGGGACAGGAGGACTCACCCTCCACTTT. Protein: CAWSTGTGGLTLHF.

J is TRBJ2-1 and V is TRBV9; D remains unclear. This CDR3 region has 14 residues. Germline V gene sequence: CDR1 SGDLS, CDR2 YYNGEE. The V end lost 8 bases, the J end lost 0 bases, and 12 bases lay between the germline ends. CDR3 sequence reads: CARWEVGSYNEQFF. The CDR3 nucleotides read TGTGCCAGGTGGGAAGTCGGCTCCTACAATGAGCAGTTCTTC.

This clone was seen only a few times. This specimen includes other DNA sequences encoding the same CDR3. This chain links TRBV7-9 with TRBJ2-3; D is uncertain. The germline CDR1 and CDR2 sequences are SEHNR and FQNEAQ (reference sequence). CDR3 length: 14 residues. V was pared by 0 bases and J by 0 bases, with 4 bases between. The CDR3 region has the DNA TGTGCCAGCAGCTTAGCAGGCAGCACAGATACGCAGTATTTT. Its protein product is CASSLAGSTDTQYF.

This clone was seen many times. The chain carries TRBV13 and TRBJ2-5, with 9 nucleotides matching TRBD2. Unmatched junction bases numbered 4, after V lost 5 bases and J lost 0 bases. Germline V lookup: CDR1 PRHDT, CDR2 FYEKMQ (reference sequence). The CDR3 covers 15 residues. Here the CDR3 DNA reads TGTGCCAGCAGCGCCCGACTAGCGGACCAAGAGACCCAGTACTTC. It specifies CASSARLADQETQYF.

This clone showed up just a few times. This CDR3 reads CASSVSSQHTSSYNEQFF. The CDR3, as DNA: TGTGCCAGCAGCGTAAGTAGCCAGCACACGAGCTCCTACAATGAGCAGTTCTTC. The V and J genes are TRBV9 and TRBJ2-1; D not resolved. Trimming removed 1 base at V and 0 bases at J, with 17 bases between. The CDR3 has 18 residues. In germline, CDR1 is SGDLS, CDR2 YYNGEE. The whole variable domain, filled in from reference TRBV9 and TRBJ2-1, reads DSGVTQTPKHLITATGQRVTLRCSPRSGDLSVYWYQQSLDQGLQFLIQYYNGEERAKGNILERFSAQQFPDLHSELNLSSLELGDSALYFCASSVSSQHTSSYNEQFFGPGTRLTVL.

This clone has only a few counts. This chain links TRBV4-3 with TRBJ2-1, with no clear D. The CDR3 consists of 14 residues. CDR1 and CDR2 from the germline V gene are LGHNA and YSLEER. Deletions cut 0 bases from V and 9 bases from J, with 12 bases between. The CDR3 here is CASSQDPRSGEQFF. DNA of the CDR3: TGCGCCAGCAGCCAAGATCCTAGGAGTGGTGAGCAGTTCTTC.

The chain couples TRBV5-4 to TRBJ2-2; 9 bases agree with TRBD2. Germline lookup yields CDR1 SGHNT and CDR2 YYREEE (reference sequence). V was pared by 1 base and J by 1 base, with 5 bases of the junction left unmatched. The CDR3 totals 17 residues. The CDR3 protein is CASSLMLAGMNTGELFF. The CDR3 DNA is TGTGCCAGCAGCTTGATGCTAGCGGGGATGAACACCGGGGAGCTGTTTTTT.

The chain is built from TRBV15 and TRBJ1-2, with D tentatively TRBD1 (5 bases). Per germline, CDR1 LNHNV and CDR2 YYDKDF (reference sequence). There are 15 residues in the CDR3. Trimming pared 0 bases from V and 5 bases from J, leaving 13 bases between. In nucleotides, the CDR3 is TGTGCCACCAGCAGAGATCCAGGAGCAGGGTATGGCTACACCTTC. Translated: CATSRDPGAGYGYTF.

The CDR3 reads CASSDSASEGETQYF. CDR3 bases: TGTGCCAGCAGTGATTCGGCCAGCGAAGGGGAGACCCAGTACTTC. The V and J genes are TRBV2 and TRBJ2-5; D is unresolved. Germline V gene sequence: CDR1 SNHLY, CDR2 FYNNEI. This CDR3 spans 15 amino acids. Trimming took off 3 bases at V and 5 bases at J, with 16 bases between the two ends.

There are a few counts of this clone. The genes are TRBV5-1 and TRBJ1-4, with a tentative D call TRBD1 (5 bases). V lost 0 bases to trimming and J lost 4 bases, with 7 bases between them. The V gene's germline CDR1 is SGHRS and CDR2 YFSETQ. The CDR3 loop spans 14 amino acids. This chain's CDR3 is CASSLGQINEKLFF. In DNA, the CDR3 is TGCGCCAGCAGCTTGGGACAGATTAATGAAAAACTGTTTTTT. The full variable domain, in which reference TRBV5-1 and TRBJ1-4 provide the parts outside the CDR3, is KAGVTQTPRYLIKTRGQQVTLSCSPISGHRSVSWYQQTPGQGLQFLFEYFSETQRNKGNFPGRFSGRQFSNSRSEMNVSTLELGDSALYLCASSLGQINEKLFFGSGTQLSVL.

The V gene is TRBV13, the J gene TRBJ2-2; D may be TRBD1 (6 bases). In germline, CDR1 is PRHDT, CDR2 FYEKMQ (reference sequence). V was clipped by 5 bases and J by 6 bases, with 13 bases between them. CDR3 length: 14 amino acids. The chain's CDR3 is CASSEIRGSGELFF. The CDR3 bases are TGTGCCAGCAGCGAAATAAGGGGGTCCGGGGAGCTGTTTTTT.

This rearrangement joins TRBV11-2 to TRBJ2-3; no clear D. The CDR3 spans 12 residues. The germline V gene has CDR1 SGHAT and CDR2 FQNNGV. Trimming removed 0 bases from V and 6 bases from J, with 4 bases in between. The CDR3 DNA sequence: TGTGCCAGCAGCTTAGATATGGATACGCAGTATTTT. Its protein product is CASSLDMDTQYF.

The chain recombines TRBV7-2 with TRBJ2-5, with 10 bases matching TRBD2. The J segment lost 5 bases and the V segment lost 6 bases, leaving 6 bases of the junction unmatched. The CDR3 is 14 amino acids. Germline loops: CDR1 SGHTA, CDR2 FQGNSA. Here the CDR3 reads CASRRTSGRETQYF. The CDR3 DNA reads as TGTGCCAGCAGGAGGACTAGCGGAAGGGAGACCCAGTACTTC.

The V call is TRBV5-1, the J call TRBJ2-3; TRBD2 agrees at 10 bases. There are 16 residues in the CDR3. From germline, CDR1 is SGHRS and CDR2 YFSETQ. The junction had 3 bases not matched to a gene; V was cut back by 1 base and J by 1 base. CDR3 bases: TGCGCCAGCAGCTTGCCCCTAGCGGGAGGCACAGATACGCAGTATTTT. Encoded protein: CASSLPLAGGTDTQYF.

The gene calls are TRBV4-3 and TRBJ1-5; D perhaps matches TRBD1 (6 bases). Germline V gene sequence: CDR1 LGHNA, CDR2 YSLEER. The CDR3 is made up of 18 amino acids. V was pared by 0 bases and J by 9 bases, with 24 bases between. Written as DNA, the CDR3 is TGCGCCAGCAGCCAAGAAGTTCCGGGACAAGCCAGTCCAGGGCCCCAGCATTTT. This translates into CASSQEVPGQASPGPQHF.

Notes on this clone: Other DNA sequences of this sample code for an identical CDR3. The CDR3 reads CASSVGVGTDTQYF. The CDR3 coding sequence is TGTGCCAGCAGCGTGGGAGTCGGGACAGATACGCAGTATTTT. J is TRBJ2-3 and V is TRBV9, with D perhaps matching TRBD2 (5 bases). The CDR3 contains 14 residues. The V and J ends lost 2 bases and 3 bases respectively, with 10 bases between them. CDR1 is SGDLS, CDR2 YYNGEE, per germline.

J is TRBJ2-2 and V is TRBV18; D remains unclear. The germline V gene has CDR1 KGHSH and CDR2 LQKENI. This CDR3 is built from 15 residues. V was shortened by 4 bases and J by 8 bases, with 17 bases between the two germline ends. Written as DNA, the CDR3 is TGTGCCAGCTCACTCCGGACGGTGTTTAGTGGGGAGCTGTTTTTT. It is translated as CASSLRTVFSGELFF. The variable domain in full, completed from reference TRBV18 and TRBJ2-2, reads NAGVMQNPRHLVRRRGQEARLRCSPMKGHSHVYWYRQLPEEGLKFMVYLQKENIIDESGMPKERFSAEFPKEGPSILRIQQVVRGDSAAYFCASSLRTVFSGELFFGEGSRLTVL.

There are a few counts of this clone. J is TRBJ1-4 and V is TRBV5-6, with TRBD1 matching over 7 bases. The junction had 11 bases not matched to a gene; V was cut back by 7 bases and J by 8 bases. Germline CDR1 reads SGHDT; CDR2 reads YYEEEE. The CDR3 has 14 amino acids. CDR3 sequence: CASVPQGFNEKLFF. CDR3 coding DNA: TGTGCCAGCGTTCCACAGGGGTTCAACGAAAAACTGTTTTTT.

The rearrangement uses TRBV15 and TRBJ1-2; TRBD1 matches at 9 bases. Trimming took 5 bases from V and 2 from J; bases not matched to a gene: 15. The CDR3 is made up of 18 amino acids. In germline, CDR1 is LNHNV, CDR2 YYDKDF (reference sequence). This chain's CDR3 is CATSGAGTGPRTNYGYTF. CDR3 nucleotide sequence: TGTGCCACCAGCGGAGCCGGGACAGGGCCCCGTACGAACTATGGCTACACCTTC. Supplemented by reference TRBV15 and TRBJ1-2, the full variable domain reads DAMVIQNPRYQVTQFGKPVTLSCSQTLNHNVMYWYQQKSSQAPKLLFHYYDKDFNNEADTPDNFQSRRPNTSFCFLDIRSPGLGDTAMYLCATSGAGTGPRTNYGYTFGSGTRLTVV.

This clone appeared a few times. J is TRBJ2-5 and V is TRBV15, with TRBD1 identical over 7 bases. The CDR3 length is 14 residues. In germline, CDR1 is LNHNV, CDR2 YYDKDF (reference sequence). V trimming: 0 bases; J trimming: 5 bases; junction bases outside the gene matches: 3. The CDR3 DNA reads as TGTGCCACCAGCAGAGATACAGGGGAGGAGACCCAGTACTTC. Its protein product is CATSRDTGEETQYF.

The rearrangement links TRBV2 to TRBJ2-3; D not certain. This CDR3 spans 14 amino acids. With 7 bases removed from V and 1 base from J, the gap between germline ends came to 12 bases. Germline loops: CDR1 SNHLY, CDR2 FYNNEI. DNA for the CDR3: TGTGCCAGCACCTCAGAAATCCGCACAGATACGCAGTATTTT. This codes for CASTSEIRTDTQYF. The full variable domain, rest sourced from reference TRBV2 and TRBJ2-3, is EPEVTQTPSHQVTQMGQEVILRCVPISNHLYFYWYRQILGQKVEFLVSFYNNEISEKSEIFDDQFSVERPDGSNFTLKIRSTKLEDSAMYFCASTSEIRTDTQYFGPGTRLTVL.